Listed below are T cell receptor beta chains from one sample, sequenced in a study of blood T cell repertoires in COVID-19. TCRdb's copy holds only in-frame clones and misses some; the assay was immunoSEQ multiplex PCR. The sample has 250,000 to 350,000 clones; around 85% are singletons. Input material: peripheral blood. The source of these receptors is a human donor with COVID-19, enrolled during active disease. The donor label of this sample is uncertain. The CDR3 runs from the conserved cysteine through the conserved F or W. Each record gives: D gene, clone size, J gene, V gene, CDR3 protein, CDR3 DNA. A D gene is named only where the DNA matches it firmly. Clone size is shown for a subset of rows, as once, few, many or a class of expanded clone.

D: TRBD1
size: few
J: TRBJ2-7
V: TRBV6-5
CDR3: CASSPGTGPGYF
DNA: TGTGCCAGCAGTCCGGGGACAGGGCCCGGGTACTTC

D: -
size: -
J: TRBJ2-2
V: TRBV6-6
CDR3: CASSYHREGELFF
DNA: TGTGCCAGCAGTTACCACCGGGAGGGGGAGCTGTTTTTT

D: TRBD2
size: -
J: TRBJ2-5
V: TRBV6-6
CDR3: CASSHRLAGRRVETQYF
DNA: TGTGCCAGCAGTCACCGACTAGCGGGACGTCGGGTGGAGACCCAGTACTTC

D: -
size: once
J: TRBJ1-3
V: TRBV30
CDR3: CAWSVEAVSGNTIYF
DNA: TGTGCCTGGAGTGTAGAGGCAGTCTCTGGAAACACCATATATTTT

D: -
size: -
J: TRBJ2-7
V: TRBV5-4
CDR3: CASSLTGVDEQYF
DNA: TGTGCCAGCAGCCTGACGGGGGTCGACGAGCAGTACTTC

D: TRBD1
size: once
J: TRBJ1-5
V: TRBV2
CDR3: CASSVGRGNQPQHF
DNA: TGTGCCAGCAGTGTCGGCAGGGGGAATCAGCCCCAGCATTTT

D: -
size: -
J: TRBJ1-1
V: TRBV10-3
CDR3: CAISETGNTEAFF
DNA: TGTGCCATCAGTGAGACAGGGAACACTGAAGCTTTCTTT

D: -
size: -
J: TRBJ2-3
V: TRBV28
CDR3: CASSVRHSGADTQYF
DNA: TGTGCCAGCAGTGTTCGACACTCCGGGGCAGATACGCAGTATTTT

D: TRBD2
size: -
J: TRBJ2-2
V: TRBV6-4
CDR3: CASSGLAGDTGELFF
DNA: TGTGCCAGCAGTGGGCTAGCGGGAGACACCGGGGAGCTGTTTTTT

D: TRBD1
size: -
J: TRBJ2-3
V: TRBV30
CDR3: CAWGDRADTQYF
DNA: TGTGCCTGGGGAGACAGGGCGGATACGCAGTATTTT

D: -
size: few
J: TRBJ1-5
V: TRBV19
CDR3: CASSPGGGWDQPQHF
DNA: TGTGCCAGTAGTCCCGGGGGAGGGTGGGATCAGCCCCAGCATTTT

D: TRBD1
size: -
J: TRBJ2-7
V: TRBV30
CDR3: CASAGSRQGNYEQYF
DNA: TGTGCGTCGGCCGGGTCGCGACAGGGGAACTACGAGCAGTACTTC

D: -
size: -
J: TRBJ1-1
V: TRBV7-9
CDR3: CASSPAMTANTEAFF
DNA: TGTGCCAGCAGCCCAGCAATGACAGCGAACACTGAAGCTTTCTTT

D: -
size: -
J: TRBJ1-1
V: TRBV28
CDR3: CASNSGGVVWEAEAFF
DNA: TGTGCCAGCAACTCTGGAGGGGTAGTTTGGGAGGCTGAAGCTTTCTTT

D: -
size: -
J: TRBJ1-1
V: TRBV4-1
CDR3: CASSQDPGRRLNTEAFF
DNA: TGCGCCAGCAGCCAAGATCCGGGGAGGAGGCTGAACACTGAAGCTTTCTTT

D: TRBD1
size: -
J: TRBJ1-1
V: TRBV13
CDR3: CASSDRDRLNTEAFF
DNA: TGTGCCAGCAGCGACCGGGACAGGTTGAACACTGAAGCTTTCTTT

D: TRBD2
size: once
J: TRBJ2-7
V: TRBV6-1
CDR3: CASSELAGELSEQYF
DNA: TGTGCCAGCAGTGAACTAGCGGGAGAGCTGAGCGAGCAGTACTTC

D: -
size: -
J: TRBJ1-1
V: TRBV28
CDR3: CASSLGQRNTEAFF
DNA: TGTGCCAGCAGTTTAGGACAGAGGAACACTGAAGCTTTCTTT

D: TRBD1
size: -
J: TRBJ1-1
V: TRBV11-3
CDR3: CASSLRGREGQGNTEAFF
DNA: TGTGCCAGCAGCTTACGCGGGAGAGAGGGACAGGGGAACACTGAAGCTTTCTTT

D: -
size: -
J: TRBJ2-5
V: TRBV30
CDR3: CAWTGGILQETQYF
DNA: TGTGCCTGGACAGGGGGGATCCTCCAGGAGACCCAGTACTTC

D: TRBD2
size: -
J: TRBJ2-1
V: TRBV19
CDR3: CASSRGERYNEQFF
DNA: TGTGCCAGTAGTCGGGGGGAGCGTTACAATGAGCAGTTCTTC

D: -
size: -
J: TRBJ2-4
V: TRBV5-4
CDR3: CASSLVGGGKNIQYF
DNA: TGTGCCAGCAGCTTGGTAGGGGGGGGCAAAAACATTCAGTACTTC

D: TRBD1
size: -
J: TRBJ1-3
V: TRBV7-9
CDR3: CASSPYPTGGSSGNTIYF
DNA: TGTGCCAGCAGCCCCTACCCGACAGGGGGATCGAGTGGAAACACCATATATTTT

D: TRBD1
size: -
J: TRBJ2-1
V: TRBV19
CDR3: CASSIEQRTGLNNEQFF
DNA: TGTGCCAGTAGTATAGAGCAGCGGACAGGGTTAAACAATGAGCAGTTCTTC

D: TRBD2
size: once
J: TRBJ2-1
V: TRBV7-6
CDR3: CASSPGTSVYNEQFF
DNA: TGTGCCAGCAGCCCCGGGACTAGCGTCTACAATGAGCAGTTCTTC

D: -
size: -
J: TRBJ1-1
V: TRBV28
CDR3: CASRRDHIQNTEAFF
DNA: TGTGCCAGCAGACGGGATCACATCCAGAACACTGAAGCTTTCTTT

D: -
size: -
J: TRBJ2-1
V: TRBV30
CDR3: CAWRRGMWSYNEQFF
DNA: TGTGCCTGGAGGCGCGGGATGTGGTCCTACAATGAGCAGTTCTTC